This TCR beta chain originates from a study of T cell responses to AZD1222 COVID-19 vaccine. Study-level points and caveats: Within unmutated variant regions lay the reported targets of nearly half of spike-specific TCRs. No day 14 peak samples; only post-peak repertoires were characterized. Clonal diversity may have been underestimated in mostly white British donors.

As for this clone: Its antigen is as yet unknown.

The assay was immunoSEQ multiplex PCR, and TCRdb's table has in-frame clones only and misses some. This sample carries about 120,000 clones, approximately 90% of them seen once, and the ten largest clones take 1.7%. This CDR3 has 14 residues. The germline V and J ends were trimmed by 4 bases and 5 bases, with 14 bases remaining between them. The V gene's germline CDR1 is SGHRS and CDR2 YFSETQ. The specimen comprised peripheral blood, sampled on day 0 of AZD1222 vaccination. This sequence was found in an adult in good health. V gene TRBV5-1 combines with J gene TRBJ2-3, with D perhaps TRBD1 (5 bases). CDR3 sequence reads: CASSKDKGQDTQYF. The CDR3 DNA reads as TGCGCCAGCAGCAAGGACAAGGGGCAAGATACGCAGTATTTT.